A single sample gave rise to the 8 T cell receptor beta chains below, sequenced in a study of radiation and T cells in renal cell carcinoma. Time point indicated: baseline pretreatment blood. Treatment indicated: 15 Gy SBRT to primary tumor, nephrectomy 4 weeks later. Assay: immunoSEQ multiplex PCR; the TCRdb copy retains only in-frame clones and omits some. This table holds tens of thousands of clones, around 83% found once. Sequencing used blood, obtained from a patient whose treatment included radiotherapy and nephrectomy. The receptors stem from a woman in her 70s with renal cell carcinoma.

The chain recombines TRBV5-8 with TRBJ1-1; D uncertain. The germline V gene has CDR1 SGHTS and CDR2 YDEGEE. The CDR3 runs 14 residues. The V and J ends lost 6 bases and 1 base respectively, with 13 bases between them. The CDR3 spells CASTPRGSNTEAFF. The CDR3 DNA reads TGTGCCAGCACCCCCCGGGGATCGAACACTGAAGCTTTCTTT.

This clone was seen a single time. This chain links TRBV5-1 with TRBJ2-1, with D possibly matching TRBD2 (6 bases). CDR3 size: 12 residues. CDR1 is SGHRS and CDR2 is YFSETQ in the germline V gene. With 1 base removed from V and 8 bases from J, the gap between germline ends came to 7 bases. CDR3 in DNA: TGCGCCAGCAGCTTGCCTAGCGATGAGCAGTTCTTC. This encodes CASSLPSDEQFF.

V is TRBV29-1 and J is TRBJ2-5; D gene uncertain. V gave up 5 bases and J gave up 5 bases, with 12 bases separating them. From germline, CDR1 is SQVTM and CDR2 ANQGSEA. The CDR3 sequence is 12 residues long. This CDR3 is CSVRLGDETQYF. CDR3 DNA: TGCAGCGTTCGTTTGGGCGATGAGACCCAGTACTTC.

V usage is TRBV12-2 and J usage is TRBJ1-2. TRBV12-2 is a known pseudogene. The CDR3 is 12 amino acids. The CDR3 loop is CASRPRPDGYTF. The DNA for the CDR3 is TGTGCAAGTCGCCCCCGACCCGATGGCTACACCTTC.

CDR3 residues: CASSISGGSGNTIYF. The DNA of the CDR3 is TGTGCCAGTAGTATATCCGGGGGCAGTGGAAACACCATATATTTT. The chain employs TRBV19 and TRBJ1-3, with TRBD1 as a possible D gene (6 bases). The CDR3 is 15 amino acids. Germline lookup yields CDR1 LNHDA and CDR2 SQIVND (reference sequence). The germline V and J ends were trimmed by 2 bases and 3 bases, with 11 bases remaining between them.

The genes are TRBV7-2 and TRBJ2-7; 7 nucleotides agree with TRBD1. The J segment lost 4 bases and the V segment lost 5 bases, leaving 5 bases of the junction unmatched. This CDR3 contains 13 residues. Germline CDR1 SGHTA, CDR2 FQGNSA. CDR3 residues: CASSQIQGYEQYF. CDR3 sequence (DNA): TGTGCCAGCAGCCAAATACAGGGGTACGAGCAGTACTTC.

This chain links TRBV11-2 with TRBJ2-1; D call uncertain. CDR3 length: 15 residues. Per the germline V gene, CDR1 is SGHAT and CDR2 is FQNNGV. With 0 bases removed from V and 1 base from J, the gap between germline ends came to 7 bases. CDR3 nucleotide sequence: TGTGCCAGCAGCTTAGAGTTGACTTCCTACAATGAGCAGTTCTTC. This gives the protein CASSLELTSYNEQFF.

V and J are TRBV5-6 and TRBJ1-2, with 8 bases matching TRBD1. The J segment lost 8 bases and the V segment lost 0 bases, leaving 3 bases of the junction unmatched. The CDR3 runs 13 residues. The germline V gene has CDR1 SGHDT and CDR2 YYEEEE. In nucleotides, the CDR3 is TGTGCCAGCAGCTTGGGCAGGGGGCGAGGCTACACCTTC. Its translation is CASSLGRGRGYTF.